These 9 T cell receptor beta chains share one sample of origin, sequenced in a study of CD8 T cells in Susac syndrome. Roughly 0.45 to 1 ug RNA was reverse transcribed with random hexamers. TCRdb re-analysed the immunoSEQ multiplex PCR reads in MiXCR, keeping a single row per CDR3 protein. The sample holds around 200,000 distinct CDR3 sequences; approximately 95% are singletons and the top ten take 0.082%. The specimen sequenced was CD4+ T cells from PBMCs. All receptors come from a human donor with multiple sclerosis.

In its sample, this clonotype was seen once. The J gene is TRBJ2-5, the V gene TRBV20-1; possibly TRBD2 for D (5 bases). Germline-derived CDR1 and CDR2 are DFQATT and SNEGSKA (reference sequence). This CDR3 comprises 15 residues. V lost 6 bases, J lost 0 bases, and 17 bases lay in between. The CDR3 reads CSASRDLAYQETQYF. In nucleotides, the CDR3 is TGCAGTGCCTCAAGAGACCTAGCCTACCAAGAGACCCAGTACTTC.

The rearrangement links TRBV20-1 to TRBJ2-5, with D unresolved. V was cut by 6 bases and J by 7 bases, with 18 bases left in between. CDR1 is DFQATT, CDR2 SNEGSKA, per germline (reference sequence). There are 13 residues in the CDR3. The DNA for the CDR3 is TGCAGTGCCAAAGGGCACACCATAGGGACCCAGTACTTC. This gives the protein CSAKGHTIGTQYF.

This sequence joins TRBV29-1 and TRBJ1-1, with D unresolved. The CDR3 contains 13 residues. V was cut by 4 bases and J by 1 base, with 10 bases left in between. Germline V lookup: CDR1 SQVTM, CDR2 ANQGSEA. The CDR3 DNA sequence: TGCAGCGTTGCCCCTCATACGAACACTGAAGCTTTCTTT. Its translation is CSVAPHTNTEAFF.

This chain joins TRBV11-2 and TRBJ2-5; the D gene could be TRBD1 or TRBD2 (5 bases each). Trimming shortened V by 3 bases and J by 2 bases, and 10 bases separated the two germline ends. Germline CDR1 and CDR2: SGHAT and FQNNGV. The CDR3 length is 14 residues. CDR3 in amino acids: CASSLGDPQETQYF. DNA for the CDR3: TGTGCCAGCAGCTTGGGGGATCCGCAAGAGACCCAGTACTTC.

The gene calls are TRBV13 and TRBJ1-2, with D uncertain. The CDR3 is 19 amino acids. The V and J ends lost 4 bases and 4 bases respectively, with 28 bases between them. Germline V lookup: CDR1 PRHDT, CDR2 FYEKMQ (reference sequence). DNA for the CDR3: TGTGCCAGCAGCTCCATACAAAGGGTGGCACCGGGTACTTCCTATGGCTACACCTTC. Translating it yields CASSSIQRVAPGTSYGYTF.

The CDR3 sequence is CASSVGQGGVVNSPLHF. The CDR3 DNA reads TGTGCCAGCAGCGTAGGCCAAGGGGGAGTTGTTAATTCACCCCTCCACTTT. The V gene is TRBV9, the J gene TRBJ1-6, with D possibly matching TRBD1 (6 bases). Germline values: CDR1 SGDLS, CDR2 YYNGEE. This CDR3 region has 17 residues. V was clipped by 0 bases and J by 6 bases, with 16 bases between them.

This clonotype was detected once. The rearrangement joins TRBV5-1 to TRBJ2-1; 11 nucleotides match TRBD1. With V trimmed by 5 bases and J by 8 bases, 9 bases remained unmatched. The CDR3 loop spans 15 amino acids. CDR1 is SGHRS and CDR2 is YFSETQ in the germline V gene. For the CDR3, the DNA is TGCGCCAGCAGTATAAGGGACAGGGGGATGGATGAGCAGTTCTTC. The encoded protein is CASSIRDRGMDEQFF.

V is TRBV20-1 and J is TRBJ1-4, with D uncertain. The V and J ends lost 4 bases and 0 bases respectively, with 15 bases between them. The CDR3 consists of 16 residues. Looked up from germline, CDR1 is DFQATT and CDR2 is SNEGSKA (reference sequence). The CDR3 spells CSANWVGQPTNEKLFF. As DNA, the CDR3 is TGCAGTGCTAACTGGGTCGGTCAACCAACTAATGAAAAACTGTTTTTT.

This chain joins TRBV5-1 and TRBJ1-1; 9 nucleotides agree with TRBD1. The germline gives CDR1 SGHRS, CDR2 YFSETQ. The CDR3 covers 13 residues. V was clipped by 6 bases and J by 5 bases; unmatched bases: 5. CDR3 sequence (DNA): TGCGCCAGCACGACAGGGGGGGATACTGAAGCTTTCTTT. Translated, it gives CASTTGGDTEAFF.